Below are 25 T cell receptor beta chains sequenced from a single sample in a study of cytomegalovirus exposure and HLA in healthy donors. Use of 60 Vbeta and 13 Jbeta primers characterized the PCR. TCRdb keeps only in-frame clones here, not all; method: immunoSEQ multiplex PCR. The repertoire includes about 150,000 clones, about 85% of them detected once, and around 2% sits in the top ten. The sequencing sample was made of PBMCs. All receptors come from a man aged 18 to 29 in good health and CMV-seronegative.

The CDR3 sequence: CASRYSDTQYF. The CDR3 nucleotides read TGTGCCAGCAGGTATTCAGATACGCAGTATTTT. The rearrangement links TRBV6-5 to TRBJ2-3; D unclear. This CDR3 contains 11 residues. The germline V gene has CDR1 MNHEY and CDR2 SVGAGI. Trimming cost V 6 bases and J 4 bases, with 5 bases left between them.

This chain links TRBV5-4 with TRBJ1-5, with D unresolved. With 1 base removed from V and 6 bases from J, the gap between germline ends came to 5 bases. The germline gives CDR1 SGHNT, CDR2 YYREEE (reference sequence). The CDR3 has 12 amino acids. This chain's CDR3 is CASSLLGQPQHF. CDR3 DNA sequence: TGTGCCAGCAGCTTGCTAGGTCAGCCCCAGCATTTT.

CDR3 sequence: CASSTRAGDQPQHF. In nucleotides, the CDR3 is TGTGCCAGCAGCACACGCGCGGGGGATCAGCCCCAGCATTTT. V gene TRBV6-6 combines with J gene TRBJ1-5, with D perhaps TRBD1 (5 bases). Germline-derived CDR1 and CDR2 are MNHNY and SVGAGI (reference sequence). The CDR3 loop spans 14 amino acids. V lost 6 bases to trimming and J lost 5 bases, with 14 bases between them.

The chain has TRBV28 and TRBJ1-3; a possible D gene is TRBD1 (5 bases). Trimming took 2 bases from V and 4 from J, leaving 15 bases between them. The CDR3 sequence is 16 residues long. Per the germline V gene, CDR1 is MDHEN and CDR2 is SYDVKM. The CDR3 reads CASSLKDSSLGNTIYF. The CDR3 DNA reads as TGTGCCAGCAGTTTAAAAGACAGTTCCCTCGGAAACACCATATATTTT.

The chain joins TRBV27 to TRBJ2-1; 8 nucleotides line up with TRBD1. CDR1 is MNHEY and CDR2 is SMNVEV in the germline V gene (reference sequence). J was trimmed by 2 bases and V by 6 bases; bases with no gene match: 6. This CDR3 is built from 15 residues. Here the CDR3 reads CASRKDRVAYNEQFF. DNA of the CDR3: TGTGCCAGCAGGAAGGACAGGGTAGCCTACAATGAGCAGTTCTTC.

V usage is TRBV7-2 and J usage is TRBJ2-1, with no clear D. Germline V lookup: CDR1 SGHTA, CDR2 FQGNSA. Trimming cost V 3 bases and J 16 bases, with 16 bases left between them. CDR3 length: 12 residues. This CDR3 is CASSFWAYPSFF. CDR3 nucleotides: TGTGCCAGCAGCTTTTGGGCCTACCCGAGCTTCTTC.

J is TRBJ1-5 and V is TRBV21-1; the table names TRBD1, a call not compared with the DNA. TRBV21-1 is reported as a pseudogene. There are 12 residues in the CDR3. The DNA of the CDR3 is TGTGCCAGCAGCAAAGGGCCTCAGCCCCAGCATTTT. Its protein product is CASSKGPQPQHF.

CDR3 nucleotide sequence: TGTGCCAGCAGCCCGACAGGCGGCGGCACTGAAGCTTTCTTT. Its protein is CASSPTGGGTEAFF. This sequence joins TRBV7-9 and TRBJ1-1; D is possibly TRBD1 (6 bases). The CDR3 covers 14 residues. From germline, CDR1 is SEHNR and CDR2 FQNEAQ (reference sequence). Trimming left V 5 bases short and J 4 bases short, with 14 bases between.

The chain combines TRBV6-5 with TRBJ2-5, with 7 positions matching TRBD2. The CDR3 covers 16 residues. Germline CDR1 reads MNHEY; CDR2 reads SVGAGI. J was trimmed by 1 base and V by 2 bases; bases with no gene match: 7. Here the CDR3 DNA reads TGTGCCAGCAGTTACGGCTGGGGGGAGGGCCAAGAGACCCAGTACTTC. Residues: CASSYGWGEGQETQYF.

This clone turned up a few times. The chain uses TRBV27 and TRBJ1-5; TRBD1 is a possible D gene (6 bases). Trimming took off 10 bases at V and 0 bases at J, with 13 bases between the two ends. The CDR3 has 14 amino acids. Germline-derived CDR1 and CDR2 are MNHEY and SMNVEV (reference sequence). CDR3 DNA: TGTGCCACCCTGGACAGATATAGCAATCAGCCCCAGCATTTT. Protein: CATLDRYSNQPQHF.

Remarks on this clone: The same CDR3 can be traced to other DNA sequences in this sample. The chain employs TRBV7-9 and TRBJ2-7; 7 bases are shared with TRBD1. This CDR3 is built from 13 residues. Germline V gene data show CDR1 as SEHNR and CDR2 as FQNEAQ (reference sequence). V trimming: 1 base; J trimming: 3 bases; junction bases outside the gene matches: 0. This CDR3 is CASSLGDSYEQYF. As DNA, the CDR3 is TGTGCCAGCAGCTTAGGGGACAGCTACGAGCAGTACTTC.

V gene TRBV5-4 combines with J gene TRBJ1-2, with D tentatively TRBD1 (5 bases). Germline V lookup: CDR1 SGHNT, CDR2 YYREEE (reference sequence). The CDR3 spans 14 residues. Trimming removed 4 bases at V and 0 bases at J, with 10 bases between. The CDR3 DNA is TGTGCCAGCAGCCCCCGACAGTCTAACTATGGCTACACCTTC. This codes for CASSPRQSNYGYTF.

The J gene is TRBJ2-1, the V gene TRBV11-3, with D unresolved. The CDR3 length is 14 residues. V dropped 0 bases and J dropped 7 bases, with 10 bases sitting between them. Per the germline V gene, CDR1 is SGHNT and CDR2 is YENEEA. The CDR3 bases are TGTGCCAGCAGCTTAGAGGCGGAGTTGAATGAGCAGTTCTTC. Protein sequence: CASSLEAELNEQFF.

The gene calls are TRBV9 and TRBJ2-5; 9 bases match TRBD2. This CDR3 contains 16 residues. Germline values: CDR1 SGDLS, CDR2 YYNGEE. Trimming took 3 bases from V and 4 from J; bases not matched to a gene: 10. The CDR3 nucleotides are TGTGCCAGCAGCGGCAAGACTAGCGGCGGTTTAGAGACCCAGTACTTC. Protein: CASSGKTSGGLETQYF.

V and J are TRBV25-1 and TRBJ1-2, with D uncertain. There are 15 residues in the CDR3. Per germline, CDR1 MGHDK and CDR2 SYGVNS. V was shortened by 6 bases and J by 8 bases, with 22 bases between the two germline ends. In DNA form, the CDR3 reads TGTGCCAGCAGCGCCGCCACGGGGATGGGTGACGGCTACACCTTC. This gives the protein CASSAATGMGDGYTF.

The V call is TRBV6-6, the J call TRBJ1-2, with 7 bases that match TRBD1. Germline CDR1 is MNHNY and CDR2 is SVGAGI (reference sequence). This CDR3 spans 13 amino acids. J lost 4 bases, V lost 6 bases, and 5 bases had no gene match. In nucleotides, the CDR3 is TGTGCCAGCAGGTGGGACAGCCTCTATGGCTACACCTTC. Protein sequence: CASRWDSLYGYTF.

The V gene is TRBV11-1, the J gene TRBJ2-3; no firm D call. V lost 3 bases and J lost 8, with 6 bases in between. Germline CDR1 reads SGHAT; CDR2 reads FQDESV (reference sequence). The CDR3 is made up of 11 amino acids. As DNA, the CDR3 is TGTGCCAGCAGCTTGTCGGGTACGCAGTATTTT. Its translation: CASSLSGTQYF. Full variable domain (rest looked up from reference TRBV11-1 and TRBJ2-3): EAEVAQSPRYKITEKSQAVAFWCDPISGHATLYWYRQILGQGPELLVQFQDESVVDDSQLPKDRFSAERLKGVDSTLKIQPAELGDSAMYLCASSLSGTQYFGPGTRLTVL.

This chain joins TRBV7-8 and TRBJ2-1; TRBD2 agrees at 9 bases. V lost 4 bases and J lost 6; bases outside the gene matches: 10. CDR1 is SGHVS, CDR2 FQNEAQ, per germline. This CDR3 has 16 residues. CDR3 nucleotide sequence: TGTGCCAGCAGCTCCTTTAGCGGGGGCAATGCCAATGAGCAGTTCTTC. Its protein is CASSSFSGGNANEQFF.

This clone appeared a single time. At one of its ends the junction is not consistent with the germline gene, which may arise from a read error. The V call is TRBV7-9, the J call TRBJ1-1, with D tentatively TRBD1 (6 bases). Germline V gives CDR1 SEHNR, CDR2 FQNEAQ (reference sequence). This CDR3 contains 14 residues. CDR3 amino acids: CSSSLGGVGTEAFF. DNA of the CDR3: TGTTCCAGCAGCTTAGGGGGGGTTGGCACTGAAGCTTTCTTT.

The chain carries TRBV2 and TRBJ2-1; D is perhaps TRBD2 (6 bases). The germline V gene has CDR1 SNHLY and CDR2 FYNNEI. V was shortened by 1 base and J by 7 bases, with 14 bases between the two germline ends. The length of the CDR3 is 15 residues. CDR3 bases: TGTGCCAGCAGTGAAGGGGACTCCGCGGTTAATGAGCAGTTCTTC. Translated: CASSEGDSAVNEQFF.

This chain links TRBV28 with TRBJ1-1; 12 bases are a match to TRBD1. Unmatched junction bases numbered 5, after V lost 8 bases and J lost 7 bases. CDR1 and CDR2 from the germline V gene are MDHEN and SYDVKM. The CDR3 runs to 13 residues. CDR3 amino acids: CASGTGGAYEAFF. The CDR3 DNA follows: TGTGCCAGCGGGACAGGGGGCGCGTATGAAGCTTTCTTT. Together with reference TRBV28 and TRBJ1-1, the CDR3 gives the full variable domain: DVKVTQSSRYLVKRTGEKVFLECVQDMDHENMFWYRQDPGLGLRLIYFSYDVKMKEKGDIPEGYSVSREKKERFSLILESASTNQTSMYLCASGTGGAYEAFFGQGTRLTVV.

The gene calls are TRBV12-5 and TRBJ1-1; 9 bases match TRBD1. V was clipped by 6 bases and J by 1 base; unmatched bases: 3. In germline, CDR1 is LGHNT, CDR2 FRNRAP. There are 14 residues in the CDR3. For the CDR3, the DNA is TGTGCTAGTGGGCCGGGACAGGGGAACACTGAAGCTTTCTTT. Protein product: CASGPGQGNTEAFF.

The CDR3 DNA is TGTGCCAGCAGCCATCAACAGGGGGTTGGCTACACCTTC. Encoded protein: CASSHQQGVGYTF. This chain links TRBV6-5 with TRBJ1-2, with 8 bases fitting TRBD1. J was trimmed by 7 bases and V by 6 bases; bases with no gene match: 7. The length of the CDR3 is 13 residues. The germline gives CDR1 MNHEY, CDR2 SVGAGI.

V and J are TRBV5-1 and TRBJ1-1, with TRBD1 matching 10 bases. Unmatched junction bases numbered 4, after V lost 4 bases and J lost 4 bases. CDR1 is SGHRS and CDR2 is YFSETQ in the germline V gene. This CDR3 is built from 14 residues. CDR3 DNA sequence: TGCGCCAGCAGCCCGGGACAGGGGTTCACTGAAGCTTTCTTT. Its translation: CASSPGQGFTEAFF. The full variable domain, completed using reference TRBV5-1 and TRBJ1-1, is KAGVTQTPRYLIKTRGQQVTLSCSPISGHRSVSWYQQTPGQGLQFLFEYFSETQRNKGNFPGRFSGRQFSNSRSEMNVSTLELGDSALYLCASSPGQGFTEAFFGQGTRLTVV.

The chain recombines TRBV27 with TRBJ1-2; 11 bases line up with TRBD1. The CDR3 covers 13 residues. Looked up from germline, CDR1 is MNHEY and CDR2 is SMNVEV (reference sequence). V shed 4 bases and J 8 bases; nucleotides not matched to a gene: 3. The CDR3 DNA is TGTGCCAGCAGTTGGGACAGGGGGGTCGGCTACACCTTC. Residues: CASSWDRGVGYTF.